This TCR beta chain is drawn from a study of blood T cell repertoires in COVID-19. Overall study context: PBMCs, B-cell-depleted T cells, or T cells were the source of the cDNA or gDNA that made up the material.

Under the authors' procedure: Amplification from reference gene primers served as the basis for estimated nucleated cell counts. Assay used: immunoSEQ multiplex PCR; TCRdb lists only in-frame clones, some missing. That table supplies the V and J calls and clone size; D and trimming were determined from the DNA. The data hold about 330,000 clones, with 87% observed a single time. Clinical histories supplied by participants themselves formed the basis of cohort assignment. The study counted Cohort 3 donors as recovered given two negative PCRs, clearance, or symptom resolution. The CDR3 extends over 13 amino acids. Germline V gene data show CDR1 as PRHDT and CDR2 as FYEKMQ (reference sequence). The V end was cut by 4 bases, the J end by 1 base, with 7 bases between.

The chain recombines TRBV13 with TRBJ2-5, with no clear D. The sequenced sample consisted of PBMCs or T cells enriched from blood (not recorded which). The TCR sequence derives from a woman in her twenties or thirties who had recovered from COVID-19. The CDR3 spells CASSSGSQETQYF. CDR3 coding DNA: TGTGCCAGCAGCTCCGGGTCCCAAGAGACCCAGTACTTC.